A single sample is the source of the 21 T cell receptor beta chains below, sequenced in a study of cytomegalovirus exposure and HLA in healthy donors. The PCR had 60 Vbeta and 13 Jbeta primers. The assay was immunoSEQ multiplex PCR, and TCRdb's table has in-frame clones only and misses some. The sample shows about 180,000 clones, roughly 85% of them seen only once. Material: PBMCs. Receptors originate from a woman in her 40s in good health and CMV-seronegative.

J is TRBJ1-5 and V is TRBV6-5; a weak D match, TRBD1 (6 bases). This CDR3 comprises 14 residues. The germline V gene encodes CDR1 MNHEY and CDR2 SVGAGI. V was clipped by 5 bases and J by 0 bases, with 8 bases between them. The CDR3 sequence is CASSTDSSNQPQHF. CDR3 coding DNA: TGTGCCAGCAGTACGGACAGTAGCAATCAGCCCCAGCATTTT.

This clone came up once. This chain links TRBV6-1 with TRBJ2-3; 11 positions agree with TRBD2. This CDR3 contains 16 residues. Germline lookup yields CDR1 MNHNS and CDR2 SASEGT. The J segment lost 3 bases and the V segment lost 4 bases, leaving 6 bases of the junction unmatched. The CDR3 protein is CASSALTSGRTDTQYF. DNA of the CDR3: TGTGCCAGCAGTGCCTTAACTAGCGGGAGAACAGATACGCAGTATTTT.

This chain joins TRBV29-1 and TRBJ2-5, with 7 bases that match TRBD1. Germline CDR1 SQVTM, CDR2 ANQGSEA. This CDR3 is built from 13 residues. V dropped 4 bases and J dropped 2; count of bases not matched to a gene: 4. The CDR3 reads CSVGTGGQETQYF. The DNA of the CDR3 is TGCAGCGTTGGGACAGGTGGGCAAGAGACCCAGTACTTC.

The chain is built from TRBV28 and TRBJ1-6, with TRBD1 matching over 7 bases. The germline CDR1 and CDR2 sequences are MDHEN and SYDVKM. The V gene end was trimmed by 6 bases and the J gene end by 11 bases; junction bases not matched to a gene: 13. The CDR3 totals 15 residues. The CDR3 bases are TGTGCCAGCAGGCCAGGACAGGTTTTAGGGACACCCCTCCACTTT. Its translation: CASRPGQVLGTPLHF.

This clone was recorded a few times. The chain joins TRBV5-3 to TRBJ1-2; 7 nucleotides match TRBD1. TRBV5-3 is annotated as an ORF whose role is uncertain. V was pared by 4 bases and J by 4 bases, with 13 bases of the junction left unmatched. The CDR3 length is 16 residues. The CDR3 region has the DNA TGTGCCAGAAGCCAGGCGGGACAGCGCCCACTCTATGGCTACACCTTC. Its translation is CARSQAGQRPLYGYTF.

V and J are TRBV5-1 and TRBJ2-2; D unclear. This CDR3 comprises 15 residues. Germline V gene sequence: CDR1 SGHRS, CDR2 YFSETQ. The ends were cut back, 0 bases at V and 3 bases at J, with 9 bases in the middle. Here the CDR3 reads CASSLGASDTGELFF. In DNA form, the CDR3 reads TGCGCCAGCAGCTTGGGGGCATCGGACACCGGGGAGCTGTTTTTT.

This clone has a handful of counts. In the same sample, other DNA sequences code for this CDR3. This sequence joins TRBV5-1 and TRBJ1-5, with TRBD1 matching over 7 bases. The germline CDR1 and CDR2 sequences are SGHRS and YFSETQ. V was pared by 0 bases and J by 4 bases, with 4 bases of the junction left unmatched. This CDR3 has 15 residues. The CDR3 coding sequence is TGCGCCAGCAGCTTGGGACAGGGAGGTAATCAGCCCCAGCATTTT. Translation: CASSLGQGGNQPQHF.

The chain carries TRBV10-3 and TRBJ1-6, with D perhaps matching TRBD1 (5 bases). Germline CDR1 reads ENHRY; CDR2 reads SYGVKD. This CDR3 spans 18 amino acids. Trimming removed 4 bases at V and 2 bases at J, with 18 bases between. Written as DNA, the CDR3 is TGTGCCATCAGTGTGGACAACGCCTCAGGCGCCTATAATTCACCCCTCCACTTT. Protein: CAISVDNASGAYNSPLHF.

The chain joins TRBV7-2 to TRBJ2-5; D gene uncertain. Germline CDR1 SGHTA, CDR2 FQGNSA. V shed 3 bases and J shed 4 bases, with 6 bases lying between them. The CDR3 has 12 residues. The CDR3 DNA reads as TGTGCCAGCAGCTTTTTCCGAGAGACCCAGTACTTC. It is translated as CASSFFRETQYF.

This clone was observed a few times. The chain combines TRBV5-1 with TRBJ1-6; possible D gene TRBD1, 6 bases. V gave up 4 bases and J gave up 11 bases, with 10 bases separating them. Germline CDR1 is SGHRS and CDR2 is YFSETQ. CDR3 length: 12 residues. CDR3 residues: CASSEQGPPLHF. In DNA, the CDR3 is TGCGCCAGCAGCGAACAGGGCCCACCCCTCCACTTT.

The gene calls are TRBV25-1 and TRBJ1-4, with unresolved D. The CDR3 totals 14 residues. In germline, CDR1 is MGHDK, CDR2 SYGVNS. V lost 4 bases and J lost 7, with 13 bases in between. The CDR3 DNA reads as TGTGCCAGCAGTGGTTCGGGGTTTGGTGAAAAACTGTTTTTT. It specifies CASSGSGFGEKLFF.

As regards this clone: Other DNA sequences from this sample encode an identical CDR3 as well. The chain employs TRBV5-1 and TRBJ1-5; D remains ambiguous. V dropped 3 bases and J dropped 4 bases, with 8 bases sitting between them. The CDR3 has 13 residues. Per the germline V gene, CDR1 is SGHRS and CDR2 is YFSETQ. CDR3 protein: CASSSSGNQPQHF. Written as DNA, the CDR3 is TGCGCCAGCAGCTCGTCGGGGAATCAGCCCCAGCATTTT.

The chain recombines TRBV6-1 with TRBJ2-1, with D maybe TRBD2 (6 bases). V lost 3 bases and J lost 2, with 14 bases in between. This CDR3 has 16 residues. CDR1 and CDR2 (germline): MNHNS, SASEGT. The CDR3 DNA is TGTGCCAGCAGTGAGGTGCGGGAAGGACCCTACAATGAGCAGTTCTTC. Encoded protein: CASSEVREGPYNEQFF.

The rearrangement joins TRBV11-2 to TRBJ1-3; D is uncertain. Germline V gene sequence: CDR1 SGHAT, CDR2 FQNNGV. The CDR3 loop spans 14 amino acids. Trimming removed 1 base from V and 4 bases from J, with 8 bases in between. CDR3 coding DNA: TGTGCCAGCAGCTTAGGAGGGTGGGGAAACACCATATATTTT. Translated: CASSLGGWGNTIYF.

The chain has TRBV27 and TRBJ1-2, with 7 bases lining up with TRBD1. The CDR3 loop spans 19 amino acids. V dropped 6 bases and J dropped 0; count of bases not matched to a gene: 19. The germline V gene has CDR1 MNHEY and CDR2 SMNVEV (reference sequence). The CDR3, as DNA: TGTGCCAGCAGGGCCGAGAGATGGGGACAGACCCCTTCTAACTATGGCTACACCTTC. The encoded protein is CASRAERWGQTPSNYGYTF.

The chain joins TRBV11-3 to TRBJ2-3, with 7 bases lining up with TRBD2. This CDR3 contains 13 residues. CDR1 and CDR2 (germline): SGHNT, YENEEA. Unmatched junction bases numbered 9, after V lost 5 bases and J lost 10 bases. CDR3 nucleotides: TGTGCCAGCAGCGGGACTATTCTTTTCGCGCAGTATTTT. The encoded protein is CASSGTILFAQYF.

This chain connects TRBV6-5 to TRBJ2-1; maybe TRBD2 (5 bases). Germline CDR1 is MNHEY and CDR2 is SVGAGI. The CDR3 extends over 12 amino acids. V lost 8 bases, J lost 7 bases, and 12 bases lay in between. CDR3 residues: CASGLTGNEQFF. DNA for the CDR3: TGTGCCAGCGGACTTACGGGGAATGAGCAGTTCTTC.

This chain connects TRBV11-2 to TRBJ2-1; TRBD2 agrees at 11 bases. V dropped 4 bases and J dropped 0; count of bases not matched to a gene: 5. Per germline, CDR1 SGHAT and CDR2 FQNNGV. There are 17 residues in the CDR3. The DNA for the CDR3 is TGTGCCAGCAGCTCCGGGACTAGCGGACCCTCCTACAATGAGCAGTTCTTC. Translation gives CASSSGTSGPSYNEQFF. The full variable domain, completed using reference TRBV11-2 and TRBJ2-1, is EAGVAQSPRYKIIEKRQSVAFWCNPISGHATLYWYQQILGQGPKLLIQFQNNGVVDDSQLPKDRFSAERLKGVDSTLKIQPAKLEDSAVYLCASSSGTSGPSYNEQFFGPGTRLTVL.

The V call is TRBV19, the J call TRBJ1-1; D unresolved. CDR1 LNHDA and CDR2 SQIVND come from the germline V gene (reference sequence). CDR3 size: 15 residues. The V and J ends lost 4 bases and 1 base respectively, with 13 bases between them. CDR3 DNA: TGTGCCAGTAGTACCAACACATCTCCGAACACTGAAGCTTTCTTT. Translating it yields CASSTNTSPNTEAFF.

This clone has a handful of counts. CDR3 region: CASSPPEFARTEAFF. Here the CDR3 DNA reads TGTGCCAGCAGTCCTCCCGAATTCGCGAGGACTGAAGCTTTCTTT. The chain employs TRBV5-4 and TRBJ1-1, with unresolved D. This CDR3 has 15 residues. V was shortened by 5 bases and J by 5 bases, with 19 bases between the two germline ends. CDR1 SGHNT and CDR2 YYREEE come from the germline V gene (reference sequence).

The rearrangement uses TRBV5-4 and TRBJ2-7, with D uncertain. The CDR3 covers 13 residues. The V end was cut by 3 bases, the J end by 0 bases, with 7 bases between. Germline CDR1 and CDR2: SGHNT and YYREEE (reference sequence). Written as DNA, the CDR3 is TGTGCCAGCAGCTCACGGAGCTCCTACGAGCAGTACTTC. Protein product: CASSSRSSYEQYF.